Presented here are 18 T cell receptor beta chains from one specimen sequenced in a study of graft-versus-host responses after intestinal transplantation. The table came from immunoSEQ multiplex PCR; TCRdb's copy has only in-frame clones and leaves some out. The table shows some 4,000 clones, with roughly 29% occurring only once. The sequences come from alloreactive CD4+ T cells from a mixed lymphocyte reaction culture, collected before transplantation. Subset meaning: CFSE-low proliferating T cells sorted from approximately six-day pre-transplant mixed lymphocyte reaction (GvH or HvG direction). The source of these receptors is a human patient who was an organ donor for intestinal transplantation.

J is TRBJ1-2 and V is TRBV6-5; no clear D gene. Trimming removed 0 bases from V and 2 bases from J, with 10 bases in between. CDR3 size: 15 residues. Germline values: CDR1 MNHEY, CDR2 SVGAGI. The CDR3 loop reads CASSYSWVGNYGYTF. The CDR3 region has the DNA TGTGCCAGCAGTTACTCGTGGGTCGGGAACTATGGCTACACCTTC.

This clone was seen more than once but under ten times. CDR3 region: CASSYILASYNEQFF. The CDR3 nucleotides are TGTGCCAGCAGTTACATCCTAGCGTCCTACAATGAGCAGTTCTTC. The J gene is TRBJ2-1, the V gene TRBV6-6, with a weak D call TRBD2 (6 bases). Deletions cut 2 bases from V and 1 base from J, with 9 bases between. CDR1 and CDR2 from the germline V gene are MNHNY and SVGAGI (reference sequence). CDR3 length: 15 residues.

Relative to its sample, this clone is medium-sized. The gene calls are TRBV12-1 and TRBJ1-5; the D call TRBD1 from the table was never checked on the DNA. TRBV12-1 represents a pseudogene. The length of the CDR3 is 14 residues. This chain's CDR3 is CASSWTGGNQPQHF. DNA for the CDR3: TGTGCCAGCAGCTGGACAGGGGGCAATCAGCCCCAGCATTTT.

V is TRBV19 and J is TRBJ1-1; D is unclear. Germline CDR1 is LNHDA and CDR2 is SQIVND (reference sequence). The CDR3 has 15 amino acids. Trimming removed 3 bases at V and 0 bases at J, with 11 bases between. The CDR3 nucleotides are TGTGCCAGTAGTATTTATCTCCGGATGAACACTGAAGCTTTCTTT. Protein product: CASSIYLRMNTEAFF.

This clone turned up a few times. The CDR3 protein is CASSLAGNTEAFF. The CDR3 DNA follows: TGTGCCAGCAGCTTAGCAGGGAACACTGAAGCTTTCTTT. The J gene is TRBJ1-1, the V gene TRBV7-2; no clear D gene. This CDR3 comprises 13 residues. In germline, CDR1 is SGHTA, CDR2 FQGNSA. V was clipped by 0 bases and J by 1 base, with 3 bases between them.

The genes are TRBV7-9 and TRBJ2-1; D might be TRBD1 or TRBD2, each matching 6 bases. V was trimmed by 2 bases and J by 3 bases, leaving 14 bases between them. The germline V gene has CDR1 SEHNR and CDR2 FQNEAQ (reference sequence). This CDR3 comprises 16 residues. CDR3 loop: CASSLSRGGRYNEQFF. The CDR3, as DNA: TGTGCCAGCAGCTTATCCAGGGGAGGACGCTACAATGAGCAGTTCTTC.

The CDR3 loop is CASSESGYNQPQHF. The CDR3 coding sequence is TGTGCCAGCAGTGAGTCAGGGTACAATCAGCCCCAGCATTTT. The rearrangement uses TRBV6-1 and TRBJ1-5, with D tentatively TRBD1 (5 bases). Trimming took 3 bases from V and 3 from J, leaving 9 bases between them. The CDR3 is 14 residues long. Germline CDR1 reads MNHNS; CDR2 reads SASEGT.

The V and J genes are TRBV11-2 and TRBJ1-2; no definite D call. The length of the CDR3 is 15 residues. The V and J ends lost 0 bases and 4 bases respectively, with 12 bases between them. The germline gives CDR1 SGHAT, CDR2 FQNNGV. The CDR3 loop reads CASSLERVTLYGYTF. Written as DNA, the CDR3 is TGTGCCAGCAGCTTAGAACGGGTTACCCTCTATGGCTACACCTTC. Variable domain in full (rest from reference TRBV11-2 and TRBJ1-2): EAGVAQSPRYKIIEKRQSVAFWCNPISGHATLYWYQQILGQGPKLLIQFQNNGVVDDSQLPKDRFSAERLKGVDSTLKIQPAKLEDSAVYLCASSLERVTLYGYTFGSGTRLTVV.

Only a few counts were recorded for this clone. V and J are TRBV7-2 and TRBJ1-2; no definite D call. Germline V gene lookup returns CDR1 SGHTA and CDR2 FQGNSA. V shed 4 bases and J shed 2 bases, with 17 bases lying between them. This CDR3 is 16 amino acids long. CDR3 amino acids: CASSSARTDLNYGYTF. CDR3 bases: TGTGCCAGCAGCTCAGCCAGGACTGATCTGAACTATGGCTACACCTTC.

This clone is labeled as medium-sized. V usage is TRBV7-8 and J usage is TRBJ1-4; D not certain. V was clipped by 2 bases and J by 7 bases, with 11 bases between them. The length of the CDR3 is 14 residues. CDR1 and CDR2 from the germline V gene are SGHVS and FQNEAQ. The CDR3 region is CASSLKRTAEKLFF. For the CDR3, the DNA is TGTGCCAGCAGCTTAAAAAGGACGGCTGAAAAACTGTTTTTT. Looking up the rest from reference TRBV7-8 and TRBJ1-4 gives the full variable domain: GAGVSQSPRYKVAKRGQDVALRCDPISGHVSLFWYQQALGQGPEFLTYFQNEAQLDKSGLPSDRFFAERPEGSVSTLKIQRTQQEDSAVYLCASSLKRTAEKLFFGSGTQLSVL.

This clone was recorded many times. This chain links TRBV6-1 with TRBJ2-7; the match to TRBD2 covers 9 bases. V lost 5 bases, J lost 0 bases, and 2 bases stayed unmatched. The CDR3 spans 14 residues. Per the germline V gene, CDR1 is MNHNS and CDR2 is SASEGT. CDR3 protein: CASSLLAGSYEQYF. CDR3 nucleotide sequence: TGTGCCAGCAGTTTACTAGCGGGCTCCTACGAGCAGTACTTC.

This clone has more than one count but fewer than ten. The chain employs TRBV10-3 and TRBJ1-2; D not resolved. V lost 6 bases and J lost 5, with 10 bases in between. Per germline, CDR1 ENHRY and CDR2 SYGVKD. This CDR3 comprises 12 residues. This CDR3 is CAIRVVGYGYTF. As DNA, the CDR3 is TGTGCCATCAGAGTTGTGGGGTATGGCTACACCTTC.

This clone was counted a few times. The chain carries TRBV5-4 and TRBJ2-5; D possibly uses TRBD1 or TRBD2 (7 bases each). The germline gives CDR1 SGHNT, CDR2 YYREEE (reference sequence). Deletions cut 2 bases from V and 5 bases from J, with 10 bases between. There are 13 residues in the CDR3. Here the CDR3 reads CASSFRGGETQYF. The CDR3 DNA sequence: TGTGCCAGCAGCTTCAGGGGGGGGGAGACCCAGTACTTC.

This clone appeared a few times. The chain recombines TRBV2 with TRBJ1-2; D possibly corresponds to TRBD1 (6 bases). Per germline, CDR1 SNHLY and CDR2 FYNNEI. The CDR3 length is 13 residues. Trimming stripped 7 bases from V and 4 bases from J, with 13 bases between. CDR3 protein: CASNEQGTYGYTF. The DNA of the CDR3 is TGTGCCAGCAACGAACAGGGAACCTATGGCTACACCTTC.

The rearrangement joins TRBV2 to TRBJ2-2, with 7 bases aligning to TRBD1. Germline V gene sequence: CDR1 SNHLY, CDR2 FYNNEI. The length of the CDR3 is 15 residues. J gave up 1 base and V 4 bases, and 3 bases lay outside the gene matches. For the CDR3, the DNA is TGTGCCAGCAGTGGACAGGGAAGGAACACCGGGGAGCTGTTTTTT. Residues: CASSGQGRNTGELFF.

The rearrangement links TRBV7-2 to TRBJ2-3, with 9 bases that match TRBD1. The CDR3 is made up of 15 amino acids. V dropped 3 bases and J dropped 2; count of bases not matched to a gene: 3. Germline V lookup: CDR1 SGHTA, CDR2 FQGNSA. The CDR3 here is CASSLDRGFTDTQYF. The DNA for the CDR3 is TGTGCCAGCAGCTTGGACAGGGGCTTCACAGATACGCAGTATTTT.

The chain recombines TRBV7-9 with TRBJ1-1; no firm D call. V was shortened by 1 base and J by 0 bases, with 0 bases between the two germline ends. Germline V gene data show CDR1 as SEHNR and CDR2 as FQNEAQ (reference sequence). The CDR3 has 12 residues. The CDR3 sequence is CASSLVNTEAFF. CDR3 DNA: TGTGCCAGCAGCTTAGTGAACACTGAAGCTTTCTTT.

This clone was seen a handful of times. The chain joins TRBV4-2 to TRBJ1-2; 8 bases fit TRBD1. This CDR3 has 12 residues. Germline V lookup: CDR1 LGHNA, CDR2 YNFKEQ. J lost 7 bases, V lost 5 bases, and 3 bases had no gene match. The CDR3 reads CASSSDRVGYTF. As DNA, the CDR3 is TGTGCCAGCAGCTCGGACAGGGTTGGCTACACCTTC.